These 10 T cell receptor beta chains share one sample of origin, sequenced in a study of T cells expressing NK-cell markers (dated by TCRdb to the early 2020s). The library was generated by 5' RACE. The sample was run on an Illumina HiSeq 2000. After TCRdb reprocessed the reads, each CDR3 protein sequence was kept as one row, without DNA. The sample's table covers a few hundred thousand distinct CDR3 sequences. Of the sample, roughly 5.4% is held by the ten largest clones. The sequencing input was blood T cells: a sorted CD56 or NKG2C T cell subset, CD4+ or CD8+ T cells, or bulk PBMC T cells (not recorded which). All receptors derive from a man between 18 and 69 years old in good health.

V and J are TRBV5-1 and TRBJ2-1; the D call of TRBD2 rests on TCRdb alone, since no DNA is present to check it. The CDR3 spans 15 residues. CDR1 is SGHRS, CDR2 YFSETQ, per germline. The CDR3 spells CASSFVLAGGPEQFF.

This chain connects TRBV5-1 to TRBJ2-2; the D call from TCRdb, TRBD1, cannot be confirmed without DNA. This CDR3 has 15 amino acids. Germline V gene lookup returns CDR1 SGHRS and CDR2 YFSETQ. The CDR3 protein is CASSRDPKGTGELFF.

The chain uses TRBV7-3 and TRBJ2-2. The CDR3 has 15 amino acids. Germline lookup yields CDR1 SGHTA and CDR2 FQGTGA. The CDR3 reads CASSLRNWGTGELFF.

The V gene is TRBV6-5, the J gene TRBJ2-7; TCRdb indicates TRBD1, and absent DNA this call remains unverified. The CDR3 has 14 amino acids. Germline assignment: CDR1 MNHEY and CDR2 SVGAGI. The CDR3 spells CASSSPTGGYEQYF.

This chain uses TRBV5-1 with TRBJ2-3; there is no DNA to check the TCRdb D call of TRBD1. This CDR3 is built from 16 residues. Germline V CDR1 and CDR2: SGHRS, YFSETQ. The CDR3: CASSIGGQGVGNTQYF.

This chain links TRBV3-1 with TRBJ1-5; with no DNA, the TCRdb D assignment of TRBD1 cannot be verified. Germline-derived CDR1 and CDR2 are LGHDT and YNNKEL (reference sequence). The length of the CDR3 is 15 residues. The CDR3: CASSRGAKTNQPQHF.

The rearrangement joins TRBV6-5 to TRBJ2-1. The germline V gene encodes CDR1 MNHEY and CDR2 SVGAGI. CDR3 size: 13 residues. The CDR3: CASSHQYYNEQFF.

J is TRBJ2-7 and V is TRBV6-1; TCRdb names TRBD1, which stays unverified in the absence of DNA. Germline CDR1 is MNHNS and CDR2 is SASEGT. CDR3 length equals 16 residues. CDR3 protein: CASKRTGGGQVYEQYF.

V and J are TRBV20-1 and TRBJ2-3; TCRdb's assignment of TRBD2 cannot be checked, as there is no DNA. The CDR3 sequence is 14 residues long. CDR1 and CDR2 (germline): DFQATT, SNEGSKA (reference sequence). The CDR3 sequence is CSAQRGGRSDTQYF.

The V gene is TRBV2, the J gene TRBJ2-5; as DNA is missing, the TRBD1 call by TCRdb cannot be tested. The CDR3 is 12 amino acids. Germline V gene sequence: CDR1 SNHLY, CDR2 FYNNEI. The CDR3 protein is CASGGRKETQYF. The full variable domain, completed using reference TRBV2 and TRBJ2-5, is EPEVTQTPSHQVTQMGQEVILRCVPISNHLYFYWYRQILGQKVEFLVSFYNNEISEKSEIFDDQFSVERPDGSNFTLKIRSTKLEDSAMYFCASGGRKETQYFGPGTRLLVL.